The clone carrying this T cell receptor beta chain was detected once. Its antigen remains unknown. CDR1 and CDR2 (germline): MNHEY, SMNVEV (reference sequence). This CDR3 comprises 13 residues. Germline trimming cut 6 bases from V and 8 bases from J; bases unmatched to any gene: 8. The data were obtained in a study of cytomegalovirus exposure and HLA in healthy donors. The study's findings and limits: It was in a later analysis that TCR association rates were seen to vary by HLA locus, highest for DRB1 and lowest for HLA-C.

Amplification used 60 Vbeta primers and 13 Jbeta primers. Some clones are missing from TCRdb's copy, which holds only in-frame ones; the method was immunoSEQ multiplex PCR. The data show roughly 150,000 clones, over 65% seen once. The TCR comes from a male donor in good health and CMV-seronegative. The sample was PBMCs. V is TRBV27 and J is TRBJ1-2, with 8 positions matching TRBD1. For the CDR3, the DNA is TGTGCCAGCAGACTGACAGGGGTGGACGGCTACACCTTC. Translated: CASRLTGVDGYTF.